The present T cell receptor beta chain was sequenced within a study of cytomegalovirus exposure and HLA in healthy donors. Worth noting for this clone: What it binds is not known.

The germline CDR1 and CDR2 sequences are SGHAT and FQNNGV. This CDR3 has 17 residues. V was trimmed by 2 bases and J by 1 base, leaving 18 bases between them. The data were produced by immunoSEQ multiplex PCR, yet TCRdb's version contains in-frame clones alone and is incomplete. The sample gives approximately 82,000 clones, roughly 95% of which show up once; approximately 0.73% is in the top ten. The study, taken as a whole, reports: In vitro testing confirmed three CMV-associated chains as specific for CMV antigens. The study labeled approximately 150 TCR beta chains cytomegalovirus-associated.

Specimen: PBMCs. The clonotype was recovered from a woman aged 18-30 years in good health and CMV-seronegative. This sequence joins TRBV11-2 and TRBJ2-7, with a weak D call TRBD2 (7 bases). The CDR3 here is CASSLFGGGGSSYEQYF. CDR3 DNA sequence: TGTGCCAGCAGCTTATTCGGTGGGGGGGGCTCTTCCTACGAGCAGTACTTC.